Reported below is one TCR beta chain. The sample originates from a study of early T cells in non-severe SARS-CoV-2 infection. Study in general: RNA in bulk from unsorted whole blood was sequenced, and chains were unpaired.

TCRdb used MiXCR to reprocess the 5' RACE reads, holding one entry per CDR3 protein. The sample records around 70,000 distinct CDR3 sequences, about a tenth being singletons. Per the germline V gene, CDR1 is MNHEY and CDR2 is SVGAGI. Losses at the gene ends were 6 bases for V and 4 bases for J; bases not matched to a gene: 4. This CDR3 has 16 residues. The sequencing used whole blood, collected at baseline. The TCR was taken from an adult who was a healthcare worker with PCR-confirmed SARS-CoV-2 infection or an uninfected control (not recorded which). The genes are TRBV6-5 and TRBJ2-3; the match to TRBD2 covers 16 bases. In nucleotides, the CDR3 is TGTGCCAGCAGGTCGGGACTAGCGGGAGGGCCAGATACGCAGTATTTT. Its protein product is CASRSGLAGGPDTQYF.